This TCR beta chain was captured by sequencing in a study of blood T cell repertoires in COVID-19. Whole-study context: Italy, Spain and the United States were the sources of the convalescent and acute COVID-19 samples.

The CDR3 sequence is 19 residues long. Germline V gene data show CDR1 as MNHEY and CDR2 as SMNVEV (reference sequence). The trim removed 5 bases at V and 4 bases at J, leaving 19 bases unmatched. Authors' methods: The assay estimated nucleated cells by amplifying reference gene primers. Assay: immunoSEQ multiplex PCR; the TCRdb copy retains only in-frame clones and omits some. V and J calls and clone size follow that table, whereas D and trimming were derived from the DNA. The table has fewer than 350,000 clones, around 86% seen once. The TCR comes from a woman aged 40 to 49 with acute COVID-19. Sample: PBMCs or T cells enriched from blood (not recorded which). The chain is built from TRBV27 and TRBJ1-2, with TRBD1 matching 10 bases. CDR3 DNA sequence: TGTGCCAGCAGTCCCCTCATGGCTCTGACAGGGGGCGCAGTCTATGGCTACACCTTC. Protein: CASSPLMALTGGAVYGYTF.